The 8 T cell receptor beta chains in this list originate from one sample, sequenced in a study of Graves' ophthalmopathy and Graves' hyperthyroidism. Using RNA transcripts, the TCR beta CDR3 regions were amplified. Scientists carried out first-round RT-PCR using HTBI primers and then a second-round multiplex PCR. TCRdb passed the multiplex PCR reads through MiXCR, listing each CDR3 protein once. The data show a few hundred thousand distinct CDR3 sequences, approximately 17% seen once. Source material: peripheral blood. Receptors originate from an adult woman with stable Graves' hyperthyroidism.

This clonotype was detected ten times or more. The CDR3 protein is CASSPTGVDPPLHF. CDR3 sequence (DNA): TGTGCCAGCAGCCCGACAGGAGTCGATCCACCCCTCCACTTT. The chain joins TRBV12-3 or TRBV12-4 to TRBJ1-6; TRBD1 might be the D (6 bases). The V end was cut by 6 bases, the J end by 11 bases, with 17 bases between. CDR3 length: 14 residues.

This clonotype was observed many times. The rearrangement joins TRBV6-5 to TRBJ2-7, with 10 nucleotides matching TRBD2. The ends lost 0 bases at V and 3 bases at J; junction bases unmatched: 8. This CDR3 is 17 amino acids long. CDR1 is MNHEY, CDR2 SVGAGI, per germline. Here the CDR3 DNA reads TGTGCCAGCAGTTACTCGAAGCGGGAGGGCCTTTTCTACGAGCAGTACTTC. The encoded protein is CASSYSKREGLFYEQYF.

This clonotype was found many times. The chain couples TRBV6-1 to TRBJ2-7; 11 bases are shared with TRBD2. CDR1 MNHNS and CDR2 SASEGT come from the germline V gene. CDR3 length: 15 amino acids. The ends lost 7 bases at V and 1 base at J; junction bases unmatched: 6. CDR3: CASTRLAGISYEQYF. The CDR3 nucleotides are TGTGCCAGCACAAGACTAGCGGGAATTTCCTACGAGCAGTACTTC.

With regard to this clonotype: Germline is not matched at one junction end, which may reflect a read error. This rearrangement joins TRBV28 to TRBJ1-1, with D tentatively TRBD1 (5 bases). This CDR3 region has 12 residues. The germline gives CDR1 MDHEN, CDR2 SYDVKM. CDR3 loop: CASSPKGHQAFF. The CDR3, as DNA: TGCGCCAGCAGCCCAAAGGGGCATCAAGCTTTCTTT.

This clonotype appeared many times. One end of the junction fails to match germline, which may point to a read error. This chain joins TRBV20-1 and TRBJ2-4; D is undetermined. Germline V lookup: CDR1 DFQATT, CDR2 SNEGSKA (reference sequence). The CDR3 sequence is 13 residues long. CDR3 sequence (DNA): TGCAGTGCCGTCGCCGACCGTGAAAACATTAAGTACTTC. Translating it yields CSAVADRENIKYF.

The CDR3 bases are TGTGCCAGCAGTTTAGTCGGGGGCGAAAACACTGAAGCTTTCTTT. This sequence encodes CASSLVGGENTEAFF. The V call is TRBV28, the J call TRBJ1-1; TRBD1 might be the D (6 bases). The ends were cut back, 2 bases at V and 2 bases at J, with 12 bases in the middle. CDR1 is MDHEN and CDR2 is SYDVKM in the germline V gene. There are 15 residues in the CDR3. Complete variable domain (other parts from reference TRBV28 and TRBJ1-1): DVKVTQSSRYLVKRTGEKVFLECVQDMDHENMFWYRQDPGLGLRLIYFSYDVKMKEKGDIPEGYSVSREKKERFSLILESASTNQTSMYLCASSLVGGENTEAFFGQGTRLTVV.

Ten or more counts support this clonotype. CDR3 amino acids: CASSGDREYEQYF. The CDR3 DNA is TGTGCCAGCAGTGGGGACAGGGAATACGAGCAGTACTTC. The chain recombines TRBV6-1 with TRBJ2-7, with 9 positions matching TRBD1. Losses at the gene ends were 4 bases for V and 4 bases for J; bases not matched to a gene: 2. The germline V gene has CDR1 MNHNS and CDR2 SASEGT. The CDR3 contains 13 residues.

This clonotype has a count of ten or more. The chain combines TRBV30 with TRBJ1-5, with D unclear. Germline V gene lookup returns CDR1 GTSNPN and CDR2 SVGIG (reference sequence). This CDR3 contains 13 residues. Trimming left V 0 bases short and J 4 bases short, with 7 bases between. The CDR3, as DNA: TGTGCCTGGAGTGTAGGTGGGAATCAGCCCCAGCATTTT. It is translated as CAWSVGGNQPQHF.